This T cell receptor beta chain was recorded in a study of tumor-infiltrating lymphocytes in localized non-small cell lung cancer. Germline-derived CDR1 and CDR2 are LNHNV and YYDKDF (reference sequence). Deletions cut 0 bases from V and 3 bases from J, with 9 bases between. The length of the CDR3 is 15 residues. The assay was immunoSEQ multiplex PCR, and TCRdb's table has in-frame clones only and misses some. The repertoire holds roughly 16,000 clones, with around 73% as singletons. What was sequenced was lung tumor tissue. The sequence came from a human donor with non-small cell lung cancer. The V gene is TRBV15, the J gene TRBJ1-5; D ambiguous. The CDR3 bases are TGTGCCACCAGCAGAGATTATGGTTCCAATCAGCCCCAGCATTTT. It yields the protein CATSRDYGSNQPQHF.